These 7 T cell receptor beta chains came from one sample sequenced in a study of T cell changes during pregnancy in multiple sclerosis. Here immunoSEQ multiplex PCR was the method, and the copy in TCRdb shows in-frame clones only, minus some. Found here are some 60,000 clones, approximately 90% of them singletons; the top ten hold 3% to 4%. Source: peripheral blood, taken after pregnancy. All receptors derive from a female donor in good health, enrolled as a control in a pregnancy study.

The V and J genes are TRBV2 and TRBJ1-4; no firm D call. The germline gives CDR1 SNHLY, CDR2 FYNNEI. V was cut by 4 bases and J by 11 bases, with 11 bases left in between. This CDR3 has 12 amino acids. DNA of the CDR3: TGTGCCAGCAGTGTAGGAGGAGGTAAACTGTTTTTT. This sequence encodes CASSVGGGKLFF.

This clone was seen just once. The chain links TRBV4-1 to TRBJ2-5, with D possibly TRBD2 on 7 matching bases. Trimming removed 0 bases at V and 6 bases at J, with 17 bases between. Germline-derived CDR1 and CDR2 are MGHRA and YSYEKL. The CDR3 length is 16 residues. In nucleotides, the CDR3 is TGCGCCAGCAGCCAAGATTACGTGGGGGGGCTGAAGACCCAGTACTTC. Its translation: CASSQDYVGGLKTQYF.

The chain employs TRBV4-3 and TRBJ1-2; D call uncertain. The germline gives CDR1 LGHNA, CDR2 YSLEER. Trimming stripped 0 bases from V and 7 bases from J, with 18 bases between. The CDR3 runs to 16 residues. The CDR3 loop is CASSQDSRGIGLGYTF. As DNA, the CDR3 is TGCGCCAGCAGCCAAGATAGTAGAGGGATCGGTCTTGGCTACACCTTC.

The chain combines TRBV13 with TRBJ2-3; perhaps TRBD1 as D (5 bases). CDR3 length: 14 amino acids. Trimming removed 5 bases from V and 5 bases from J, with 14 bases in between. Germline CDR1 is PRHDT and CDR2 is FYEKMQ (reference sequence). The CDR3 reads CASSKTGSGDTQYF. CDR3 coding DNA: TGTGCCAGCAGCAAAACAGGCTCGGGAGATACGCAGTATTTT. Variable domain in full (rest from reference TRBV13 and TRBJ2-3): AAGVIQSPRHLIKEKRETATLKCYPIPRHDTVYWYQQGPGQDPQFLISFYEKMQSDKGSIPDRFSAQQFSDYHSELNMSSLELGDSALYFCASSKTGSGDTQYFGPGTRLTVL.

The gene calls are TRBV7-2 and TRBJ1-5, with 8 bases lining up with TRBD1. The V and J ends lost 3 bases and 5 bases, in that order; junction bases with no gene match: 6. The CDR3 sequence is 15 residues long. The germline CDR1 and CDR2 sequences are SGHTA and FQGNSA. The CDR3 protein is CASSFDRGRDQPQHF. In DNA form, the CDR3 reads TGTGCCAGCAGCTTCGACAGGGGAAGGGATCAGCCCCAGCATTTT.

This chain's CDR3 is CASSVSGQGASSMGYTF. CDR3 coding DNA: TGTGCCAGCAGCGTTTCGGGACAGGGCGCTTCCTCTATGGGCTACACCTTC. The gene calls are TRBV7-3 and TRBJ1-2; 9 bases agree with TRBD1. Looked up from germline, CDR1 is SGHTA and CDR2 is FQGTGA. Trimming cost V 5 bases and J 8 bases; bases outside gene matches: 18. The CDR3 sequence is 17 residues long.

V and J are TRBV29-1 and TRBJ1-1; D perhaps matches TRBD1 (6 bases). Trimming stripped 8 bases from V and 6 bases from J, with 19 bases between. CDR3 length: 13 residues. Germline V lookup: CDR1 SQVTM, CDR2 ANQGSEA. Here the CDR3 DNA reads TGCAGCATGCTACAGGGATTTAAGGCTGAAGCTTTCTTT. Its translation is CSMLQGFKAEAFF. The whole variable domain, remainder taken from reference TRBV29-1 and TRBJ1-1, is SAVISQKPSRDICQRGTSLTIQCQVDSQVTMMFWYRQQPGQSLTLIATANQGSEATYESGFVIDKFPISRPNLTFSTLTVSNMSPEDSSIYLCSMLQGFKAEAFFGQGTRLTVV.